This record covers a single T cell receptor beta chain. The record originates from a study of T cells expressing NK-cell markers. TCRdb reprocessed the 5' RACE reads and stores each CDR3 protein as one record, lacking DNA. The sample table includes some 440,000 distinct CDR3 sequences. The CDR3 length is 12 residues. The sequence came from a woman aged 45 to 65 in good health. The chain is built from TRBV12-3 or TRBV12-4 and TRBJ1-2; TCRdb outputs TRBD1, but without DNA this stays unchecked. The specimen was blood T cells: a sorted CD56 or NKG2C T cell subset, CD4+ or CD8+ T cells, or bulk PBMC T cells (not recorded which). CDR3: CASSLGGRTCTF.